Listed below are T cell receptor beta chains from one sample, sequenced in a study of tumor-infiltrating lymphocytes in primary liver carcinoma. TCRdb fed the multiplex PCR reads into MiXCR, producing one record per CDR3 protein. The sample includes approximately 300,000 distinct CDR3 sequences, about 62% of them seen just once. Sequencing input: peripheral blood. These receptors were collected from a man aged 35-49 years with primary liver carcinoma and hepatitis B virus infection. Each CDR3 is given with its conserved first and last residue. The order of the fields is J gene, V gene, D gene, clone size, CDR3 length, CDR3 protein, CDR3 DNA. The D gene is left open where the match is weak. Rows give clone size only sometimes, using once, few, many, or a class for an expanded clone.

>TRBJ2-3|TRBV12-3/TRBV12-4|NA|NA|15
CASSLGGRDTDTQYF
TGTGCCAGTAGTTTAGGTGGCAGGGACACAGATACGCAGTATTTT
>TRBJ1-6|TRBV11-2|TRBD1|medium-sized|14
CASSPGQGFGPLHF
TGTGCCAGCAGCCCCGGACAGGGATTTGGACCCCTCCACTTT
>TRBJ2-3|TRBV6-5|TRBD1|NA|18
CASSYEGTGGRGTDTQYF
TGTGCCAGCAGTTACGAAGGGACAGGGGGCAGGGGGACAGATACGCAGTATTTT
>TRBJ1-5|TRBV12-3/TRBV12-4|NA|NA|15
CASSLNGGENQPQHF
TGTGCCAGCAGTTTAAATGGAGGAGAAAATCAGCCCCAGCATTTT
>TRBJ2-5|TRBV29-1|TRBD2|NA|12
CSVTSGQETRYF
TGCAGCGTGACTAGCGGGCAAGAGACCCGGTACTTC
>TRBJ1-2|TRBV5-4|NA|NA|15
CASGETGRPDYGYTF
TGTGCCAGCGGAGAAACAGGGCGCCCTGACTATGGCTACACCTTC
>TRBJ1-2|TRBV10-3|NA|once|13
CVIKGDVNYGYTF
TGTGTCATCAAAGGGGATGTGAACTATGGCTACACCTTC
>TRBJ2-1|TRBV7-3|NA|few|15
CASSLTGGMYNEQFF
TGTGCCAGCAGCTTAACGGGAGGAATGTACAATGAGCAGTTCTTC
>TRBJ2-7|TRBV30|NA|NA|13
CAWRAGALVQQYF
TGTGCCTGGAGGGCGGGGGCGTTGGTCCAGCAGTACTTC
>TRBJ2-5|TRBV19|TRBD1|once|14
CASSINRGLETQYF
TGTGCCAGTAGTATAAACAGGGGGCTGGAGACCCAGTACTTC
>TRBJ2-1|TRBV6-2/TRBV6-3|TRBD2|many|18
CASRPWGIASGRLNEQFF
TGTGCCAGCAGGCCGTGGGGGATCGCTAGCGGGAGGCTAAATGAGCAGTTCTTC